Reported below is one T cell receptor beta chain. This entry is derived from a study of response to subunit inactivated influenza vaccine. TCRdb re-derived calls from the RT-PCR reads in MiXCR, one entry per CDR3 protein. The sample contains some 850,000 distinct CDR3 sequences, around a sixth of which appear only once. The CDR3 is 15 residues long. With 6 bases removed from V and 7 bases from J, the gap between germline ends came to 20 bases. CDR1 is SGHRS, CDR2 YFSETQ, per germline. This chain connects TRBV5-1 to TRBJ2-1, with D perhaps matching TRBD1 (8 bases). This TCR derives from a man aged 50 to 60 who received an inactivated influenza vaccine. The sequenced sample was PBMCs from blood, obtained more than 4 days after vaccination. In nucleotides, the CDR3 is TGCGCCAGCAAAAGCCGGCGGGGGACAGGTAATGAGCAGTTCTTC. This encodes CASKSRRGTGNEQFF.